The entry below gives a single T cell receptor beta chain sequence along with its context. This specimen belongs to a study of technical replicates of blood from several donors. TCRdb's copy holds only in-frame clones and misses some; the assay was immunoSEQ multiplex PCR. Of more than 75,000 clones listed, 70% to 90% were seen once; the top ten hold under 5.5%. The V gene's germline CDR1 is MGHRA and CDR2 YSYEKL. V was cut by 4 bases and J by 0 bases, with 16 bases left in between. The CDR3 loop spans 16 amino acids. Sample: PBMCs. V is TRBV4-1 and J is TRBJ2-7; a weak D match, TRBD2 (5 bases). The receptor was derived from a human donor in good health. Some clones in this sample may be carry-over from other donors' samples. CDR3 protein: CASSPPGRRSSYEQYF. CDR3 coding DNA: TGCGCCAGCAGCCCCCCCGGGCGGAGGAGCTCCTACGAGCAGTACTTC.